These 21 T cell receptor beta chains originate from one sample sequenced in a study of blood T cell repertoires in COVID-19. Sequencing used immunoSEQ multiplex PCR; TCRdb keeps in-frame clones, though not all of them. In the table there are roughly 140,000 clones, approximately 90% of which are singletons. Sequences were obtained from peripheral blood. These receptors were collected from an older woman with active COVID-19.

The chain has TRBV7-9 and TRBJ1-1; 10 bases are shared with TRBD1. Germline V gene sequence: CDR1 SEHNR, CDR2 FQNEAQ (reference sequence). Trimming at V came to 1 base and at J to 1 base, leaving 3 bases not matched to a gene. This CDR3 region has 16 residues. The CDR3 bases are TGTGCCAGCAGCTTAGGGACAGGGGGTCCGAACACTGAAGCTTTCTTT. Translating it yields CASSLGTGGPNTEAFF.

This clone appeared once. This chain links TRBV4-1 with TRBJ2-5; TRBD2 is a possible D gene (5 bases). With 0 bases removed from V and 7 bases from J, the gap between germline ends came to 9 bases. This CDR3 spans 13 amino acids. From germline, CDR1 is MGHRA and CDR2 YSYEKL. CDR3 protein: CASSQEGRGTQYF. CDR3 sequence (DNA): TGCGCCAGCAGCCAAGAGGGTCGGGGGACCCAGTACTTC.

The gene calls are TRBV4-1 and TRBJ2-6; 7 bases align to TRBD1. The CDR3 is 18 residues long. V shed 2 bases and J 0 bases; nucleotides not matched to a gene: 7. Germline V gene lookup returns CDR1 MGHRA and CDR2 YSYEKL. CDR3 nucleotides: TGCGCCAGCAGCCAAATCCCGACAGGGAACTCTGGGGCCAACGTCCTGACTTTC. Protein sequence: CASSQIPTGNSGANVLTF.

V and J are TRBV2 and TRBJ2-3, with D unclear. Germline V gene lookup returns CDR1 SNHLY and CDR2 FYNNEI. CDR3 length: 16 amino acids. The V end lost 2 bases, the J end lost 1 base, and 13 bases lay between the germline ends. CDR3 protein: CASSETGRFGTDTQYF. CDR3 DNA sequence: TGTGCCAGCAGTGAAACCGGTCGTTTCGGCACAGATACGCAGTATTTT.

The chain employs TRBV5-1 and TRBJ2-3, with 7 bases aligning to TRBD1. The CDR3 spans 15 residues. Per germline, CDR1 SGHRS and CDR2 YFSETQ. J was trimmed by 0 bases and V by 4 bases; bases with no gene match: 5. CDR3 bases: TGCGCCAGCAGCCCTATGACAGGGAGCACAGATACGCAGTATTTT. Translating gives CASSPMTGSTDTQYF. The variable domain in full, with the rest retrieved from reference TRBV5-1 and TRBJ2-3, is KAGVTQTPRYLIKTRGQQVTLSCSPISGHRSVSWYQQTPGQGLQFLFEYFSETQRNKGNFPGRFSGRQFSNSRSEMNVSTLELGDSALYLCASSPMTGSTDTQYFGPGTRLTVL.

The V and J genes are TRBV20-1 and TRBJ1-4, with 7 bases aligning to TRBD1. Germline assignment: CDR1 DFQATT and CDR2 SNEGSKA (reference sequence). Trimming at V came to 3 bases and at J to 5 bases, leaving 9 bases not matched to a gene. The CDR3 totals 15 residues. In DNA form, the CDR3 reads TGCAGTGCTAGTAATTTTAGGGGGCGAAATGAAAAACTGTTTTTT. It is translated as CSASNFRGRNEKLFF.

The table lists this clone with a count of one. CDR3 in amino acids: CASSPLGLAKNIQYF. CDR3 nucleotide sequence: TGCGCCAGCAGCCCACTAGGGCTAGCCAAAAACATTCAGTACTTC. V is TRBV4-1 and J is TRBJ2-4; D might be TRBD2 (5 bases). The CDR3 totals 15 residues. Germline assignment: CDR1 MGHRA and CDR2 YSYEKL. V was clipped by 4 bases and J by 0 bases, with 10 bases between them.

This clone has just a few counts. The chain recombines TRBV15 with TRBJ2-7; TRBD1 matches 7 bases. CDR1 and CDR2 (germline): LNHNV, YYDKDF (reference sequence). V dropped 0 bases and J dropped 3; count of bases not matched to a gene: 8. The CDR3 extends over 16 amino acids. Here the CDR3 reads CATSRELTGNGYEQYF. The CDR3, as DNA: TGTGCCACCAGCAGAGAACTGACAGGGAACGGCTACGAGCAGTACTTC.

V and J are TRBV11-3 and TRBJ2-3; 8 bases align to TRBD2. The CDR3 is 14 amino acids. Per germline, CDR1 SGHNT and CDR2 YENEEA. V lost 5 bases to trimming and J lost 1 base; unmatched junction nucleotides: 2. This CDR3 reads CASSQTSGTDTQYF. The CDR3 bases are TGTGCCAGCAGCCAGACTAGCGGCACAGATACGCAGTATTTT. Looking up the rest from reference TRBV11-3 and TRBJ2-3 gives the full variable domain: EAGVVQSPRYKIIEKKQPVAFWCNPISGHNTLYWYLQNLGQGPELLIRYENEEAVDDSQLPKDRFSAERLKGVDSTLKIQPAELGDSAVYLCASSQTSGTDTQYFGPGTRLTVL.

The chain carries TRBV7-2 and TRBJ2-5; maybe TRBD1 (5 bases). Germline V lookup: CDR1 SGHTA, CDR2 FQGNSA. CDR3 length: 15 amino acids. V lost 1 base and J lost 5, with 14 bases in between. This chain's CDR3 is CASSLEGIGAETQYF. CDR3 sequence (DNA): TGTGCCAGCAGCTTAGAAGGGATTGGGGCGGAGACCCAGTACTTC.

The chain links TRBV27 to TRBJ2-7; 11 nucleotides line up with TRBD2. Unmatched junction bases numbered 20, after V lost 2 bases and J lost 2 bases. This CDR3 region has 21 residues. Germline V gene data show CDR1 as MNHEY and CDR2 as SMNVEV (reference sequence). CDR3 sequence reads: CASSLLLSGPKTSGMPYEQYF. Here the CDR3 DNA reads TGTGCCAGCAGTTTACTGCTGAGCGGACCGAAGACTAGCGGGATGCCCTACGAGCAGTACTTC.

The V call is TRBV14, the J call TRBJ2-7, with D hard to call. This CDR3 has 14 amino acids. Trimming stripped 1 base from V and 3 bases from J, with 10 bases between. CDR1 and CDR2 from the germline V gene are SGHDN and FVKESK. The CDR3 DNA reads as TGTGCCAGCAGCCAAGTCACAAGGAGCTACGAGCAGTACTTC. Translation: CASSQVTRSYEQYF.

The chain is built from TRBV11-2 and TRBJ2-7, with TRBD2 identical over 12 bases. Germline CDR1 is SGHAT and CDR2 is FQNNGV. The CDR3 is 18 residues long. The J segment lost 3 bases and the V segment lost 4 bases, leaving 13 bases of the junction unmatched. The CDR3 loop reads CASSSLAGGSPIYYEQYF. CDR3 nucleotides: TGTGCCAGCAGCTCTCTAGCGGGAGGGTCACCGATCTACTACGAGCAGTACTTC. The full variable domain, rest sourced from reference TRBV11-2 and TRBJ2-7, is EAGVAQSPRYKIIEKRQSVAFWCNPISGHATLYWYQQILGQGPKLLIQFQNNGVVDDSQLPKDRFSAERLKGVDSTLKIQPAKLEDSAVYLCASSSLAGGSPIYYEQYFGPGTRLTVT.

This sequence joins TRBV5-4 and TRBJ2-2; 11 bases map to TRBD2. Trimming cost V 6 bases and J 5 bases; bases outside gene matches: 3. The CDR3 totals 14 residues. CDR1 and CDR2 from the germline V gene are SGHNT and YYREEE (reference sequence). This CDR3 reads CASTWTSGTGELFF. CDR3 nucleotides: TGTGCCAGCACCTGGACTAGCGGGACCGGGGAGCTGTTTTTT. The entire variable domain, with the rest obtained from reference TRBV5-4 and TRBJ2-2, is as follows: ETGVTQSPTHLIKTRGQQVTLRCSSQSGHNTVSWYQQALGQGPQFIFQYYREEENGRGNFPPRFSGLQFPNYSSELNVNALELDDSALYLCASTWTSGTGELFFGEGSRLTVL.

The chain carries TRBV7-8 and TRBJ2-6; TRBD1 agrees at 12 bases. The ends lost 5 bases at V and 4 bases at J; junction bases unmatched: 9. Germline CDR1 reads SGHVS; CDR2 reads FQNEAQ. CDR3 size: 18 residues. The CDR3, as DNA: TGTGCCAGCAGCCCGTCCCGGGACAGGGGGCCGGGGGCCAACGTCCTGACTTTC. Amino acid sequence: CASSPSRDRGPGANVLTF.

The rearrangement joins TRBV15 to TRBJ2-7; TRBD2 aligns across 10 bases. Per germline, CDR1 LNHNV and CDR2 YYDKDF (reference sequence). The trim removed 5 bases at V and 7 bases at J, leaving 2 bases unmatched. The CDR3 extends over 12 amino acids. The CDR3 DNA follows: TGTGCCACCAGCGGACTAGCGGAAGAGCAGTACTTC. Translated, it gives CATSGLAEEQYF.

This chain connects TRBV7-5 to TRBJ1-3; TRBD1 is taken as the D call from the table, unchecked against the DNA. TRBV7-5 is marked as a pseudogene. There are 18 residues in the CDR3. This CDR3 reads CVRSSHSDRGKCGNTIYF. Here the CDR3 DNA reads TGTGTCAGAAGCTCCCACTCGGACAGGGGGAAGTGTGGAAACACCATATATTTT.

The gene calls are TRBV7-9 and TRBJ2-7; TRBD2 matches 12 bases. Looked up from germline, CDR1 is SEHNR and CDR2 is FQNEAQ (reference sequence). The CDR3 is 13 amino acids. J gave up 7 bases and V 5 bases, and 3 bases lay outside the gene matches. Written as DNA, the CDR3 is TGTGCCAGCAGCGTGGGACTAGCGGGTGAGCAGTACTTC. Protein: CASSVGLAGEQYF.

V and J are TRBV30 and TRBJ2-1; 10 nucleotides align to TRBD2. The germline gives CDR1 GTSNPN, CDR2 SVGIG (reference sequence). This CDR3 contains 15 residues. After removal of 3 bases from V and 3 bases from J, the junction contained 5 bases not matched to a gene. The chain's CDR3 is CAWRALAGLYNEQFF. The CDR3 coding sequence is TGTGCCTGGAGGGCACTAGCGGGACTCTACAATGAGCAGTTCTTC.

The chain uses TRBV6-4 and TRBJ1-1; D uncertain. The CDR3 spans 13 residues. The germline V gene encodes CDR1 MRHNA and CDR2 SNTAGT. Trimming removed 2 bases from V and 3 bases from J, with 7 bases in between. The CDR3 DNA reads as TGTGCCAGCAGTGACGAGGGTCACACTGAAGCTTTCTTT. Its translation is CASSDEGHTEAFF.

This chain links TRBV30 with TRBJ1-1; D is possibly TRBD1 (5 bases). V was pared by 0 bases and J by 11 bases, with 13 bases between. The CDR3 totals 12 residues. From germline, CDR1 is GTSNPN and CDR2 SVGIG (reference sequence). For the CDR3, the DNA is TGTGCCTGGAGTGTCGGAGAAGGGGCGGCTTTCTTT. This gives the protein CAWSVGEGAAFF.